This record concerns one T cell receptor beta chain sequence. The target of this receptor is not known. The record has no base qualities; no much larger clone is one base away. V loses 6 bases, J loses 5 bases, and the germline ends lie 8 bases apart. CDR1 and CDR2 were assigned from the germline V gene as KGHSH and LQKENI. The CDR3 contains 12 residues, cysteine and phenylalanine counted. Only the CDR3 portion is preserved as DNA: 36 bases, with reading frame beginning at the first base. Library construction relied on the immunoSEQ multiplex PCR assay. For most patients, genomic DNA was subjected to high-throughput TCR-beta CDR3 sequencing by Adaptive Biotechnologies. Per the authors' processing: TCR sequencing data for more than 15 patients were retrieved from Adaptive's ImmunoSEQ software; a few other patients were processed with MiXCR and VDJtools. CDR3 nucleotide sequences shared between donor and recipient were removed because the origin of such sequences could not be assigned. To count as alloreactive, a clone needed at least 2-fold expansion over unstimulated cells and a minimum CFSE-low frequency of 0.002% (template counts) or 0.001% (read counts). Mappable clones were those detected in sequenced pre-transplant spleen, lymph node, or MLR CFSE-low populations of the donor or recipient. The cumulative frequency of alloreactive clones was calculated as a percentage of all sequences, weighted by copy number. The table comes from immuneACCESS by way of TCRdb, which keeps in-frame sequences with V and J called. Part of the clones is missing from these tables; in studies checked, under half for an unresolved V gene and the rest for unknown reasons. Clonal size and the V and J genes are those of that table, whereas D and trimming came from the DNA. Within this sample are about 39,000 clones, with around 92% of them counted one time only. The top ten hold 7.1% of the sample.

This sample stems from a study of graft-versus-host responses after intestinal transplantation (dated by TCRdb to the early 2020s). Looking at the study overall: The transplants that recipients received were multivisceral, liver-intestinal, or isolated intestinal. Of the 20 to 25 intestinal transplant recipients enrolled in the cohort, one of whom was a retransplant, a few patients without pretransplant specimens were excluded. Rather than going through the commercial service, samples from three later patients were sequenced in-house on an Illumina MiSeq and processed with MiXCR. Bulk TCR-beta CDR3 sequencing was used to track graft-versus-host and host-versus-graft alloreactive T cell clones in the graft, circulation and bone marrow after intestinal transplantation. All recipients received anti-thymocyte globulin induction followed by maintenance tacrolimus and steroids for about three years. A peak of at least 4% donor T cells among recipient peripheral blood mononuclear cells was the definition used for donor T cell macrochimerism. To identify alloreactive clones, pre-transplant mixed lymphocyte reaction products were sequenced and then compared with unstimulated pre-transplant donor and recipient T cells.

Blood samples were collected up to 4 times in the first month after transplant and then at least monthly when available. Here is what the overall study found, with its caveats: High GvH to HvG T cell clonal ratios were observed in the allografts of patients with donor T cell macrochimerism. GvH clones were detected in recipient bone marrow, and some of these GvH clones were observed earlier in ileal mucosa or blood, consistent with an intestinal mucosal origin. The relatively low number and heterogeneity of intestinal transplant patients limited the conclusions. Early after transplant, declines in HvG clones were associated with peak levels of circulating GvH clones.

The chain is made from TRBV18 and TRBJ1-3; there is no confident call for the D gene. This receptor was taken from a human patient who received an intestinal transplant, so some T cells may come from the graft donor. The material sequenced was PBMCs, taken 267 days after transplant. The sequenced DNA is TGTGCCAGCTCCCTGACACGAAACACCATATATTTT. It translates as CASSLTRNTIYF. Outside the CDR3, residues come from the reference TRBV18 and TRBJ1-3 proteins, so the full variable domain is: NAGVMQNPRHLVRRRGQEARLRCSPMKGHSHVYWYRQLPEEGLKFMVYLQKENIIDESGMPKERFSAEFPKEGPSILRIQQVVRGDSAAYFCASSLTRNTIYFGEGSWLTVV.